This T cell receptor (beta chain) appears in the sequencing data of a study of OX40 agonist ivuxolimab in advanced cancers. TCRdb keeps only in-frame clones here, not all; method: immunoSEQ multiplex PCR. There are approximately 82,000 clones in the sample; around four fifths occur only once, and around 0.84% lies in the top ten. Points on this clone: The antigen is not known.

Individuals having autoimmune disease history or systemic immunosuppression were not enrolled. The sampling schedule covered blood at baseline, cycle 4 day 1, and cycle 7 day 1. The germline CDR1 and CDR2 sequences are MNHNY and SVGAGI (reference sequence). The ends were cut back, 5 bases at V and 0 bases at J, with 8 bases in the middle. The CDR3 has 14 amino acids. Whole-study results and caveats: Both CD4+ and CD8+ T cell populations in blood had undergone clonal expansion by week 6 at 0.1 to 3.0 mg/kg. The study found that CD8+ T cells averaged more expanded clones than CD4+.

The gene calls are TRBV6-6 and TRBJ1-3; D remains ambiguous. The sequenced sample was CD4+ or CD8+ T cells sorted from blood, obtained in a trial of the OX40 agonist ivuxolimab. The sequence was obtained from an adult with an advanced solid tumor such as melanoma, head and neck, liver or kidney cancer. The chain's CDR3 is CASSPMLSGNTIYF. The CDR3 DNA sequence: TGTGCCAGCAGTCCCATGCTCTCTGGAAACACCATATATTTT.